Below, one TCR beta chain is given with its context. Its antigen has not been determined. No clone much larger than this one lies a single base away; base qualities are absent. The sample belongs to a study of T cell changes during pregnancy in multiple sclerosis (dated by TCRdb to between 2018 and 2021). Broadly, across the study: In women with multiple sclerosis, the researchers looked at how the T cell repertoire shifted as pregnancy progressed.

The protocol used for the library was the immunoSEQ multiplex PCR assay. TCRdb obtained this table from immuneACCESS and retained in-frame rearrangements with V and J assigned. These tables miss some clones; where compared with another copy, unresolved V genes account for less than half of the shortfall, and the remainder is unexplained. This sample gives more than 80,000 clones in total; roughly nine tenths of them show up just once. Approximately 1.5% of the sample is held by the ten biggest clonotypes. The V and J ends are trimmed by 8 bases and 5 bases, leaving 18 bases between them. The CDR3 covers 14 residues, taking in both the cysteine and the phenylalanine. The entry retains the CDR3 DNA only, 42 bases that are in frame from base 1. Via the germline V gene, CDR1 is SNHLY and CDR2 FYNNEI.

The chain is assembled from TRBV2 and TRBJ2-5; the D region possibly corresponds to TRBD2 (6 bases align). This clonotype originated in a female donor with multiple sclerosis, enrolled in a pregnancy study. The source material was peripheral blood, sampled before pregnancy. CDR3 protein: CASATTRIWETQYF. The nucleotides are TGTGCCAGCGCTACGACTAGAATTTGGGAGACCCAGTACTTC.